At least ten counts were recorded for the clone carrying this T cell receptor beta chain. Its specificity is not known. An expansion of CD8+CD57+ cells by flow cytometry had been shown in patients chosen for sequencing. A severe acquired aplastic anemia diagnosis applied to all patients. These data are taken from a study of CD8+CD57+ T cells in acquired aplastic anemia. At the level of the study: The DNA of sorted CD4+ and CD8+ cells averaged 3.2 ug.

The V end was cut by 1 base, the J end by 10 bases, with 18 bases between. The CDR3 has 15 residues. The germline V gene encodes CDR1 SGDLS and CDR2 YYNGEE. Overall study results and limits: The study found no significant CD8+ Simpson's diversity difference between patients and controls.

CDR3 and TCR beta VDJ profiling relied on a genomic DNA template. Each CDR3 protein gets one entry after TCRdb re-called the reads with MiXCR. The data show 160,000 or so distinct CDR3 sequences, around half seen once. Source material: sorted CD4+, CD8+, or CD8+CD57+ T cells (not recorded which) from PBMCs. The TCR sequence derives from a human donor with aplastic anemia. The chain is built from TRBV9 and TRBJ2-1, with D maybe TRBD2 (5 bases). CDR3 amino acids: CASSVLALSGAEQFF. CDR3 DNA sequence: TGTGCCAGCAGCGTACTAGCCCTCTCAGGCGCGGAGCAGTTCTTC. Looking up the rest from reference TRBV9 and TRBJ2-1 gives the full variable domain: DSGVTQTPKHLITATGQRVTLRCSPRSGDLSVYWYQQSLDQGLQFLIQYYNGEERAKGNILERFSAQQFPDLHSELNLSSLELGDSALYFCASSVLALSGAEQFFGPGTRLTVL.